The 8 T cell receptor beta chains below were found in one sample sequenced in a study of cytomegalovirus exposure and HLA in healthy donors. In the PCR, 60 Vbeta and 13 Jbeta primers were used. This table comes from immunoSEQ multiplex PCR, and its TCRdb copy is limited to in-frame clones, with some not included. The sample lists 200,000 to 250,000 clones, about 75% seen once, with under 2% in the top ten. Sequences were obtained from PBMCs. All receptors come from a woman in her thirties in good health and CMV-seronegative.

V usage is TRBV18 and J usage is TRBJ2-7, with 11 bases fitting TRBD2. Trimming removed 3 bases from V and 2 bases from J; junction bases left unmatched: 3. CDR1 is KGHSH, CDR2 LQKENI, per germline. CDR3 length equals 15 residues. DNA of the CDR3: TGTGCCAGCTCACCCGGGACTAGCGGCGCCTACGAGCAGTACTTC. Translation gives CASSPGTSGAYEQYF.

The CDR3 region is CASSPDRGMDNEQFF. The CDR3 nucleotides are TGCGCCAGCAGCCCCGACAGGGGGATGGACAATGAGCAGTTCTTC. The genes are TRBV5-1 and TRBJ2-1; TRBD1 agrees at 9 bases. Germline-derived CDR1 and CDR2 are SGHRS and YFSETQ. Trimming at V came to 4 bases and at J to 5 bases, leaving 7 bases not matched to a gene. The CDR3 is 15 amino acids.

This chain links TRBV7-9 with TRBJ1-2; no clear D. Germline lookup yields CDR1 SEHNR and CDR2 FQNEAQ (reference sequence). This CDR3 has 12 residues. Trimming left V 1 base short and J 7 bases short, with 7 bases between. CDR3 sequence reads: CASSLESSGYTF. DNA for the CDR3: TGTGCCAGCAGCTTAGAATCCTCTGGCTACACCTTC.

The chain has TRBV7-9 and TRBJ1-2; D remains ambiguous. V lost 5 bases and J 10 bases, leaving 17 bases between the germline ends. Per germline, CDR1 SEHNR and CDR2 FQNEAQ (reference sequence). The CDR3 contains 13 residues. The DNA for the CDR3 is TGTGCCAGCAGCCCTCAACCGGTTTATAACTACACCTTC. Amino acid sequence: CASSPQPVYNYTF.

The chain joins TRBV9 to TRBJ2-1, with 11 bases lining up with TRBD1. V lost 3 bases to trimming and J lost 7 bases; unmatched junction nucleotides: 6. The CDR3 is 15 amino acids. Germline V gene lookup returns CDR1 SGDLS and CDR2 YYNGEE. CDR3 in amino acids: CASSGGQGASNEQFF. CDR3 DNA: TGTGCCAGCAGCGGAGGACAGGGGGCGAGTAATGAGCAGTTCTTC.

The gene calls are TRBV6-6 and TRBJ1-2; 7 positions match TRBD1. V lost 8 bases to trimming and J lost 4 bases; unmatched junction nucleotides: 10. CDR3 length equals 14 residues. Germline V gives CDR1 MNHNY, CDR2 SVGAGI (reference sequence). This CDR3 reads CASLLGTAFYGYTF. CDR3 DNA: TGTGCCAGCCTCCTTGGGACAGCCTTCTATGGCTACACCTTC.

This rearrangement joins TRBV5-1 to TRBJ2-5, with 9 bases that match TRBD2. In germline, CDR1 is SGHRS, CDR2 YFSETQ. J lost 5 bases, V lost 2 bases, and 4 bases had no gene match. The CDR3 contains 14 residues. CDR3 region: CASSLVAGAETQYF. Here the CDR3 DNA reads TGCGCCAGCAGCTTAGTAGCGGGAGCGGAGACCCAGTACTTC.

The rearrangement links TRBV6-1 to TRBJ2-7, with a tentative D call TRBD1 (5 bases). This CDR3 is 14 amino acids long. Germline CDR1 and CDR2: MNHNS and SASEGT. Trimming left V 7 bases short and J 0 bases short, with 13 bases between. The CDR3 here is CASTPRVSSYEQYF. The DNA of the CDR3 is TGTGCCAGCACCCCCAGGGTCTCCTCCTACGAGCAGTACTTC.